A single sample gave rise to the 24 T cell receptor beta chains below, sequenced in a study of cytomegalovirus exposure and HLA in healthy donors. It was with 60 Vbeta and 13 Jbeta primers that the PCR ran. Assay used: immunoSEQ multiplex PCR; TCRdb lists only in-frame clones, some missing. Here the sample spans about 260,000 clones, approximately 84% being singletons. Sample: PBMCs. These TCRs come from a middle-aged woman in good health and CMV-seropositive.

CDR3 protein: CAWSTGTQYQPQHF. The DNA for the CDR3 is TGTGCCTGGAGTACCGGGACACAATATCAGCCCCAGCATTTT. The chain is built from TRBV30 and TRBJ1-5; TRBD1 is a possible D gene (6 bases). Germline CDR1 and CDR2: GTSNPN and SVGIG (reference sequence). The V end was cut by 2 bases, the J end by 5 bases, with 13 bases between. The CDR3 runs 14 residues.

The gene calls are TRBV5-6 and TRBJ2-6, with D uncertain. CDR3 length: 13 amino acids. Germline assignment: CDR1 SGHDT and CDR2 YYEEEE. V was shortened by 4 bases and J by 0 bases, with 2 bases between the two germline ends. CDR3 in amino acids: CASSRSGANVLTF. The CDR3 nucleotides are TGTGCCAGCAGCCGCTCTGGGGCCAACGTCCTGACTTTC.

The chain joins TRBV11-2 to TRBJ1-6; TRBD1 is a possible D gene (5 bases). The germline V gene encodes CDR1 SGHAT and CDR2 FQNNGV. The CDR3 spans 15 residues. V was trimmed by 5 bases and J by 10 bases, leaving 18 bases between them. The CDR3, as DNA: TGTGCCAGCAGCCCCTTTCAGGGACTTGGATCACCCCTCCACTTT. Its translation: CASSPFQGLGSPLHF.

The genes are TRBV7-3 and TRBJ1-2; the match to TRBD1 covers 8 bases. This CDR3 is built from 15 residues. V gave up 5 bases and J gave up 8 bases; unmatched junction bases: 13. Germline CDR1 reads SGHTA; CDR2 reads FQGTGA. CDR3 residues: CASSPQGAPLGGYTF. The CDR3 DNA follows: TGTGCCAGCAGCCCCCAGGGGGCCCCTCTTGGCGGCTACACCTTC.

The CDR3: CASSQVGQAKAGGNTIYF. The CDR3 DNA follows: TGCGCCAGCAGCCAAGTGGGACAGGCCAAAGCCGGCGGAAACACCATATATTTT. V usage is TRBV4-3 and J usage is TRBJ1-3, with 8 bases matching TRBD1. Germline loops: CDR1 LGHNA, CDR2 YSLEER. With V trimmed by 1 base and J by 4 bases, 12 bases remained unmatched. The CDR3 is 18 amino acids.

The chain links TRBV5-1 to TRBJ2-7; 7 bases align to TRBD1. CDR3 length: 15 amino acids. J gave up 4 bases and V 0 bases, and 7 bases lay outside the gene matches. CDR1 and CDR2 (germline): SGHRS, YFSETQ. CDR3 region: CASSLETGKVYEQYF. The CDR3 coding sequence is TGCGCCAGCAGCTTGGAGACAGGGAAGGTTTACGAGCAGTACTTC.

The chain is built from TRBV10-3 and TRBJ2-3, with D maybe TRBD2 (6 bases). Between the trimmed V and J ends, which lost 0 bases and 1 base, there was a span of 11 bases. The germline V gene has CDR1 ENHRY and CDR2 SYGVKD. This CDR3 has 16 residues. The CDR3 loop reads CAISESNSGGTDTQYF. The CDR3 region has the DNA TGTGCCATCAGTGAGTCGAATAGCGGTGGCACAGATACGCAGTATTTT.

There are a few counts of this clone. The chain uses TRBV6-1 and TRBJ2-5; 8 bases line up with TRBD2. Germline lookup yields CDR1 MNHNS and CDR2 SASEGT. The CDR3 is made up of 14 amino acids. The V and J ends lost 10 bases and 2 bases, in that order; junction bases with no gene match: 9. Here the CDR3 DNA reads TGTGCCACCGGGGGGGGGCGTTATCAAGAGACCCAGTACTTC. As protein: CATGGGRYQETQYF.

The chain recombines TRBV6-1 with TRBJ2-7; tentatively, D is TRBD1 (6 bases). Germline V gives CDR1 MNHNS, CDR2 SASEGT. V lost 0 bases and J lost 7, with 16 bases in between. CDR3 length: 15 amino acids. The CDR3 sequence is CASSEATGRAREQYF. CDR3 DNA sequence: TGTGCCAGCAGTGAAGCGACAGGACGGGCGCGGGAGCAGTACTTC.

This chain uses TRBV28 with TRBJ2-7, with 10 bases identical to TRBD1. Germline V gene data show CDR1 as MDHEN and CDR2 as SYDVKM. The CDR3 is made up of 17 amino acids. V gave up 4 bases and J gave up 2 bases; unmatched junction bases: 11. The CDR3 region is CASSSPVTDRGPYEQYF. In nucleotides, the CDR3 is TGTGCCAGCAGTTCCCCCGTAACTGACAGGGGGCCCTACGAGCAGTACTTC.

The rearrangement links TRBV14 to TRBJ2-3; 12 nucleotides line up with TRBD2. J gave up 2 bases and V 1 base, and 1 base lay outside the gene matches. CDR1 is SGHDN and CDR2 is FVKESK in the germline V gene. This CDR3 comprises 16 residues. CDR3 amino acids: CASSQGTSGNTDTQYF. The CDR3, as DNA: TGTGCCAGCAGCCAAGGGACTAGCGGGAACACAGATACGCAGTATTTT.

The chain employs TRBV6-6 and TRBJ2-7; D possibly corresponds to TRBD2 (7 bases). This CDR3 is built from 14 residues. The germline V gene has CDR1 MNHNY and CDR2 SVGAGI (reference sequence). Trimming left V 6 bases short and J 6 bases short, with 18 bases between. Here the CDR3 reads CASSAVGGQGEQYF. DNA for the CDR3: TGTGCCAGCAGCGCCGTGGGGGGGCAAGGCGAGCAGTACTTC.

CDR3: CASSESLSSGNTIYF. CDR3 nucleotides: TGTGCCAGCAGTGAATCACTGAGCTCCGGAAACACCATATATTTT. This chain connects TRBV2 to TRBJ1-3; D ambiguous. CDR1 is SNHLY and CDR2 is FYNNEI in the germline V gene. The V end lost 2 bases, the J end lost 4 bases, and 12 bases lay between the germline ends. There are 15 residues in the CDR3. Based on the CDR3 plus reference TRBV2 and TRBJ1-3, the full variable domain is EPEVTQTPSHQVTQMGQEVILRCVPISNHLYFYWYRQILGQKVEFLVSFYNNEISEKSEIFDDQFSVERPDGSNFTLKIRSTKLEDSAMYFCASSESLSSGNTIYFGEGSWLTVV.

The chain combines TRBV7-3 with TRBJ2-1, with 8 nucleotides matching TRBD2. Germline V gene data show CDR1 as SGHTA and CDR2 as FQGTGA. V shed 5 bases and J 7 bases; nucleotides not matched to a gene: 4. The CDR3 is 13 amino acids. The CDR3 nucleotides read TGTGCCAGCAGCCCGGGACTAGGGAATGAGCAGTTCTTC. It is translated as CASSPGLGNEQFF.

V gene TRBV28 combines with J gene TRBJ2-1; TRBD2 matches at 7 bases. Trimming removed 7 bases from V and 4 bases from J; junction bases left unmatched: 13. This CDR3 is 16 amino acids long. CDR1 is MDHEN, CDR2 SYDVKM, per germline. In DNA, the CDR3 is TGTGCCAGCACCCCAACTCTCGCTAGCGGATACAATGAGCAGTTCTTC. This translates into CASTPTLASGYNEQFF.

This clone was detected only a few times. The chain couples TRBV5-5 to TRBJ2-5; D gene ambiguous. CDR3 length: 14 amino acids. Germline CDR1 reads SGHKS; CDR2 reads YYEKEE (reference sequence). V lost 3 bases and J lost 2, with 11 bases in between. The CDR3 DNA reads TGTGCCAGCAGCTCCGTGACACTTCAAGAGACCCAGTACTTC. Protein: CASSSVTLQETQYF.

The chain carries TRBV7-9 and TRBJ2-3, with TRBD1 matching over 9 bases. The CDR3 totals 15 residues. Germline V gives CDR1 SEHNR, CDR2 FQNEAQ (reference sequence). With V trimmed by 4 bases and J by 4 bases, 6 bases remained unmatched. CDR3 bases: TGTGCCAGCAGCTCCCGGGACAGGGACGCAGATACGCAGTATTTT. The encoded protein is CASSSRDRDADTQYF.

The chain employs TRBV2 and TRBJ2-1, with 12 bases fitting TRBD1. Germline CDR1 is SNHLY and CDR2 is FYNNEI. V trimming: 4 bases; J trimming: 6 bases; junction bases outside the gene matches: 4. The CDR3 extends over 15 amino acids. The CDR3 is CASSASGQGANEQFF. CDR3 in DNA: TGTGCCAGCAGTGCTTCGGGACAGGGGGCCAATGAGCAGTTCTTC.

This clone showed up just once. The J gene is TRBJ2-5, the V gene TRBV18, with 10 bases lining up with TRBD2. This CDR3 contains 17 residues. The junction had 10 bases not matched to a gene; V was cut back by 1 base and J by 5 bases. Germline values: CDR1 KGHSH, CDR2 LQKENI. CDR3 residues: CASSPQVNLAGEETQYF. In DNA form, the CDR3 reads TGTGCCAGCTCACCACAGGTGAATCTAGCGGGAGAGGAGACCCAGTACTTC. The complete variable domain, with remaining parts taken from reference TRBV18 and TRBJ2-5, reads NAGVMQNPRHLVRRRGQEARLRCSPMKGHSHVYWYRQLPEEGLKFMVYLQKENIIDESGMPKERFSAEFPKEGPSILRIQQVVRGDSAAYFCASSPQVNLAGEETQYFGPGTRLLVL.

This chain uses TRBV7-2 with TRBJ2-1; 7 positions match TRBD2. The CDR3 has 15 amino acids. Germline CDR1 and CDR2: SGHTA and FQGNSA. Unmatched junction bases numbered 15, after V lost 6 bases and J lost 10 bases. The CDR3, as DNA: TGTGCCAGCAGACAAAGACTAGCAGGAGGTCTGGAGCAGTTCTTC. Translating gives CASRQRLAGGLEQFF.

Points on this clone: It is likely a read error, because the conserved phenylalanine at the end of the CDR3 is missing. The limits of the CDR3 on the DNA are not certain, so only TCRdb's listed CDR3 is given. The rearrangement links TRBV11-2 to TRBJ2-7; the D call TRBD1 from the table was never checked on the DNA. Germline V gives CDR1 SGHAT, CDR2 FQNNGV. Including both end residues, the CDR3 is 9 amino acids long. Here the CDR3 reads CASSLPGQL.

This chain joins TRBV7-9 and TRBJ1-2, with 7 nucleotides matching TRBD1. The CDR3 has 14 residues. The J segment lost 0 bases and the V segment lost 5 bases, leaving 3 bases of the junction unmatched. Germline CDR1 and CDR2: SEHNR and FQNEAQ (reference sequence). Written as DNA, the CDR3 is TGTGCCAGCAGCCCAGACAGGGCTAACTATGGCTACACCTTC. Translation: CASSPDRANYGYTF.

This chain connects TRBV7-9 to TRBJ2-1; D uncertain. The germline V gene encodes CDR1 SEHNR and CDR2 FQNEAQ (reference sequence). Trimming took 6 bases from V and 6 from J, leaving 18 bases between them. The CDR3 sequence is 15 residues long. CDR3 nucleotides: TGTGCCAGCAGACAAACCTCCCCCACGGGCAATGAGCAGTTCTTC. It yields the protein CASRQTSPTGNEQFF.

The V and J genes are TRBV5-4 and TRBJ1-1, with TRBD1 matching over 9 bases. The CDR3 covers 16 residues. With V trimmed by 0 bases and J by 3 bases, 6 bases remained unmatched. Germline V gene data show CDR1 as SGHNT and CDR2 as YYREEE (reference sequence). In nucleotides, the CDR3 is TGTGCCAGCAGCTTGGGCCAACAGGGGGCGCACACTGAAGCTTTCTTT. This codes for CASSLGQQGAHTEAFF.